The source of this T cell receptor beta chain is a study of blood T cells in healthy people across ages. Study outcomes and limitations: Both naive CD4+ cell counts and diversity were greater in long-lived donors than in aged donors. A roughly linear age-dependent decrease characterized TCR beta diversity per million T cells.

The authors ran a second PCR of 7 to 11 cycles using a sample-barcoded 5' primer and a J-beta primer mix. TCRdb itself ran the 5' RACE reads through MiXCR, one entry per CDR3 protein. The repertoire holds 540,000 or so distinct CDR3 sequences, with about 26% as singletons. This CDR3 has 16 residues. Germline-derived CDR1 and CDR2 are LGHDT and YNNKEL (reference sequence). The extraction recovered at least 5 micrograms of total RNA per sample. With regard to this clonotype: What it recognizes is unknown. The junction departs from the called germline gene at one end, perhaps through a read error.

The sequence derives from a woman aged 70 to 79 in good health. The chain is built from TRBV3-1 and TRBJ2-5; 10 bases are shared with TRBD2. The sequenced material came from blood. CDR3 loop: CASSQQSGRAQETQYF. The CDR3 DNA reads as TGTGCCAGCAGCCAACAGAGCGGGAGGGCCCAAGAAACCCAGTACTTC.